This TCR beta chain was captured in a study of PD-L1 blockade in urothelial cancer. Study information: About 85% of the roughly 29 patients were men whose urothelial cancer was bladder-origin. Prior exposure to chemotherapy in patients amounted to 0 to 3 regimens received. Analyzed time points were 3 weeks (second dose) and 6 weeks after therapy began.

Generated by immunoSEQ multiplex PCR, the TCRdb table keeps only in-frame clones and is missing some. The sample holds about 38,000 clones, 90% seen once. General study points: Improved survival was predicted by pretreatment blood TCR clonality below the median.

Germline CDR1 and CDR2: LNHNV and YYDKDF (reference sequence). V dropped 0 bases and J dropped 6 bases, with 11 bases sitting between them. The CDR3 is 15 residues long. The count of this clone is one. The antigen is unknown. The V gene is TRBV15, the J gene TRBJ2-2; D ambiguous. The source is a man between 65 and 85 years old with urothelial cancer. Here the sequenced sample was PBMCs, taken around atezolizumab (anti-PD-L1) treatment. This CDR3 is CATSRDPWASGELFF. The CDR3, as DNA: TGTGCCACCAGCAGAGATCCCTGGGCCTCCGGGGAGCTGTTTTTT.